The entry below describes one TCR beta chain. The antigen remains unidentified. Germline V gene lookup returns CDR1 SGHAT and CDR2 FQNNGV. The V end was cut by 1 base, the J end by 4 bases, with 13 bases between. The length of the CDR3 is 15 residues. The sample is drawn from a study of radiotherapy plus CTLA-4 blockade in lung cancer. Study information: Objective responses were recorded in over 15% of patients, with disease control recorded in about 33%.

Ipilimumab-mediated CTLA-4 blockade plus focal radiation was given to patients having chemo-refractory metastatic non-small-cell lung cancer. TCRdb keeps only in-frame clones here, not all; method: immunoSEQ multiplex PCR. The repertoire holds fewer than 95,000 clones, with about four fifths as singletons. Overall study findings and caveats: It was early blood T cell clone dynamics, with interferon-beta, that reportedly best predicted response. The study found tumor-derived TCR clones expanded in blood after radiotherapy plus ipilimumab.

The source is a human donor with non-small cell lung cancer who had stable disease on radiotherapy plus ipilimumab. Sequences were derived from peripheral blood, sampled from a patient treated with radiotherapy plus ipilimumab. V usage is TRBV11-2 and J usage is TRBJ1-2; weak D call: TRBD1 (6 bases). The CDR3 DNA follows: TGTGCCAGCAGCTTAGGAGGAGGACAGCTCTATGGCTACACCTTC. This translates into CASSLGGGQLYGYTF.